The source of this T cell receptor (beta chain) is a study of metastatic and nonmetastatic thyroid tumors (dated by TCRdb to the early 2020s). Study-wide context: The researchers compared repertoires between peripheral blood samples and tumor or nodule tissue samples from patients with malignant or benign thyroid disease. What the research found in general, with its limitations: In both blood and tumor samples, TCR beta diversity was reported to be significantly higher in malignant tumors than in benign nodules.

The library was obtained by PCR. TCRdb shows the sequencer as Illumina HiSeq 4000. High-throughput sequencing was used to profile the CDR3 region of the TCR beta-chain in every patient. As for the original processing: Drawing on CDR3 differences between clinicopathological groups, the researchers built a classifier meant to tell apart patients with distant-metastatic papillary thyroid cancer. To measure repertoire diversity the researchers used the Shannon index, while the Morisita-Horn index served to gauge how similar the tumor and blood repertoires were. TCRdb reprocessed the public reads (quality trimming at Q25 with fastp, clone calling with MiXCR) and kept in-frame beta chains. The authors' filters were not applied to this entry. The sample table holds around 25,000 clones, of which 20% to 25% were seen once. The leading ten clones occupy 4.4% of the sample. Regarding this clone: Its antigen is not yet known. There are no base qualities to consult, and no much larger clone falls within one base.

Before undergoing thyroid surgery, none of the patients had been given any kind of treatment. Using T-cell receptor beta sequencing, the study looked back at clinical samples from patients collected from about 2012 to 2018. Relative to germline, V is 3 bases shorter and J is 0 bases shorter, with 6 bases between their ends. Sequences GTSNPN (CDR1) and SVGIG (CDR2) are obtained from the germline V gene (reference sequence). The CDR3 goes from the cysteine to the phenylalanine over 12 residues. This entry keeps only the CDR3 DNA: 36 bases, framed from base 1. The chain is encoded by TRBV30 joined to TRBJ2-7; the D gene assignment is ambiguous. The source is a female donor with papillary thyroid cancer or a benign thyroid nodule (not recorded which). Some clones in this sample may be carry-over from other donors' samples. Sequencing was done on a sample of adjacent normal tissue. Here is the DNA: TGTGCCTGGAGGTCGACCTCCTACGAGCAGTACTTC. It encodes CAWRSTSYEQYF.